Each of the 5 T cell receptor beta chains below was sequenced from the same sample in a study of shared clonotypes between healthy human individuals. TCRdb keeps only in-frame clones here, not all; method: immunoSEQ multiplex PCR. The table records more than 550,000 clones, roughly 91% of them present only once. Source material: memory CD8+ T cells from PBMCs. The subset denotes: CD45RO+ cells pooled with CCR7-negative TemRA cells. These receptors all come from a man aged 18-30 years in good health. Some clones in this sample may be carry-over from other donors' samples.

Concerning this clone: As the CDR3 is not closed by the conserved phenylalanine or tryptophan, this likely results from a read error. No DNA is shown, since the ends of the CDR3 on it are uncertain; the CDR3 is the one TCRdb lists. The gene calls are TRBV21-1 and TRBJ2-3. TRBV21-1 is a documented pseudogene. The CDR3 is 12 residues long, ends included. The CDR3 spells CASSRVCSNGRR.

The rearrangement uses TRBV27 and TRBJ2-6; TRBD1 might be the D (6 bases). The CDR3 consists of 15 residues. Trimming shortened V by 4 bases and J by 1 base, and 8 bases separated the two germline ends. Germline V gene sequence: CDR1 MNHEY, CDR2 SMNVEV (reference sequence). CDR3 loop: CASSSTGSGANVLTF. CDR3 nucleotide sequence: TGTGCCAGCAGTTCCACAGGGTCTGGGGCCAACGTCCTGACTTTC.

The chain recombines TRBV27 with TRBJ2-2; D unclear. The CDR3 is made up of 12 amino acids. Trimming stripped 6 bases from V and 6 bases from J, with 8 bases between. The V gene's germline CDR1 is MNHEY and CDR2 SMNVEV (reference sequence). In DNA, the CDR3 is TGTGCCAGCAGCATAGTAGCCGGGGAGCTGTTTTTT. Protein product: CASSIVAGELFF.

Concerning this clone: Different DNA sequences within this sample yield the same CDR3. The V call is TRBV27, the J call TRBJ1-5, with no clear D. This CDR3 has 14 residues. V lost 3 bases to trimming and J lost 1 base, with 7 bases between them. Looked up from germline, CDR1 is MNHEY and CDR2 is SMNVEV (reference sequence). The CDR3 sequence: CASSFGGSNQPQHF. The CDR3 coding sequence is TGTGCCAGCAGTTTCGGAGGGAGCAATCAGCCCCAGCATTTT.

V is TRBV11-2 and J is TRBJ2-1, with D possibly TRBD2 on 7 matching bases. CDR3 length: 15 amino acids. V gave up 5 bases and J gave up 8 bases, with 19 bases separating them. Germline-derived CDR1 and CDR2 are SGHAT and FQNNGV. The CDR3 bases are TGTGCCAGCAGCCGGGGGGCCGGGGGATTTGATGAGCAGTTCTTC. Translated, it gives CASSRGAGGFDEQFF.